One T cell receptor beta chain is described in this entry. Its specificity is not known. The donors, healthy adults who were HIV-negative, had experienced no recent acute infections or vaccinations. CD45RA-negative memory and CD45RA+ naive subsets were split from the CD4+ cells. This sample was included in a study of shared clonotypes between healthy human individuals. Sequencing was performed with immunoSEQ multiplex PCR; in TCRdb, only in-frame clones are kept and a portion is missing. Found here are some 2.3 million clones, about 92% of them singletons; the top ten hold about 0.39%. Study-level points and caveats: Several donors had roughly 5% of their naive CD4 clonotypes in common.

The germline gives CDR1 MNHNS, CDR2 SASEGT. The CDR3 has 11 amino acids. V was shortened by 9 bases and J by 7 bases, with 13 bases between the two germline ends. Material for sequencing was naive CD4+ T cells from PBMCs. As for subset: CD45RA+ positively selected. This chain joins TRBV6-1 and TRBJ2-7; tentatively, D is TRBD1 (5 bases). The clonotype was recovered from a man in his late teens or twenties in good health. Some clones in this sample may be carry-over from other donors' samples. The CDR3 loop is CASTQAREQYF. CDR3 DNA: TGTGCCAGTACACAGGCGAGGGAGCAGTACTTC.